This is a list of T cell receptor beta chains from one sample in a study of identical twins. TCRdb re-analysed the 5' RACE reads in MiXCR, keeping a single row per CDR3 protein. The sample has more than 200,000 distinct CDR3 sequences, around a tenth seen once. The sample comprised memory (CD45RO+) T cells sorted from blood. The source is a woman under 30 in good health. CDR3s include the opening cysteine and the closing phenylalanine or tryptophan. A D gene is named only where the DNA matches it firmly. Expanded clones are given a class, and other clones once, few, many or no size at all.

j_gene	v_gene	d_gene	abundance	CDR3nt	CDR3aa
TRBJ2-7	TRBV27	NA	NA	TGTGCCAGCTGGGGGGTCTCTAGGGAGCAGTACTTC	CASWGVSREQYF
TRBJ2-2	TRBV6-5	NA	NA	TGTGCCAGCAGTTACCCTGCTACCGGGGAGCTGTTTTTT	CASSYPATGELFF
TRBJ2-5	TRBV30	NA	once	TGTGCCTGGGGGGGGTTATCCGAGACCCAGTACTTC	CAWGGLSETQYF
TRBJ1-1	TRBV20-1	NA	many	TGCAGTGCTAGAGAGGCCGGCGGGGACACTGAAGCTTTCTTT	CSAREAGGDTEAFF
TRBJ2-5	TRBV3-1	NA	NA	TGTGCCAGCAGCCAATTGGGGACCCTCCAAGAGACCCAGTACTTC	CASSQLGTLQETQYF
TRBJ2-1	TRBV7-2	NA	few	TGTGCCAGCAGCTTACAAGTTGTTGCCTACAATGAGCAGTTCTTC	CASSLQVVAYNEQFF
TRBJ2-7	TRBV18	TRBD2	NA	TGTGCCAGCTCACCATCGGCCTACGCGGGAGGGTTCTACGAGCAGTACTTC	CASSPSAYAGGFYEQYF
TRBJ2-2	TRBV6-5	NA	many	TGTGCCAGCAGTTACTTTAACGCAGTCGGGGAGCTGTTTTTT	CASSYFNAVGELFF
TRBJ2-7	TRBV9	TRBD1	few	TGTGCCAGCAGCGCGCAAGGACAGGCCTACGAGCAGTACTTC	CASSAQGQAYEQYF
TRBJ2-4	TRBV6-1	NA	NA	TGTGCCACATTCGCCGGGACGGGCGCCGGCATTCAGTACTTC	CATFAGTGAGIQYF
TRBJ2-5	TRBV10-3	NA	NA	TGTGCCATCAGTGTGGGGACCCAAGAGACCCAGTACTTC	CAISVGTQETQYF
TRBJ2-7	TRBV5-1	NA	many	TGCGCCAGCAGCTCGTTACAGGGTTCCGACGAGCAGTACTTC	CASSSLQGSDEQYF
TRBJ2-1	TRBV24-1	TRBD2	few	TGTGCCACCAGTTATCGACTAGCGGGAACCTACTTTAGCTCCTACAATGAGCAGTTCTTC	CATSYRLAGTYFSSYNEQFF
TRBJ1-1	TRBV11-1	NA	few	TGTGCCAGCAGCTTACACCTAGGCGACACTGAAGCTTTCTTT	CASSLHLGDTEAFF
TRBJ2-6	TRBV6-1	NA	NA	TGTGCCAGCAGTCGCGGACGGATCTCTGGGGCCAACGTCCTGACTTTC	CASSRGRISGANVLTF
TRBJ2-5	TRBV9	TRBD2	NA	TGTGCCAGCAACGTCGGCGGGGGACTACTCGGGGAGACCCAGTACTTC	CASNVGGGLLGETQYF